These T cell receptor beta chains were read from a single sample in a study of T cell responses to AZD1222 COVID-19 vaccine. TCRdb's table, derived via immunoSEQ multiplex PCR, lists solely in-frame clones and lacks some. The data show more than 150,000 clones, 90% to 95% seen once. This material consisted of peripheral blood, taken 28 days after the second AZD1222 dose. Every receptor here comes from an adult who received the AZD1222 COVID-19 vaccine. Each CDR3 is given with its conserved first and last residue. The D gene is left open where the match is weak. Clone size, where shown, is once, few, many, or a class for clones that have expanded.

V gene: TRBV11-2
D gene: TRBD1
CDR3 length: 15
J gene: TRBJ2-2
clone size: NA
CDR3 protein: CASSAGTANTGELFF
CDR3 DNA: TGTGCCAGCAGCGCCGGGACAGCGAACACCGGGGAGCTGTTTTTT

V gene: TRBV7-9
D gene: NA
CDR3 length: 15
J gene: TRBJ2-1
clone size: NA
CDR3 protein: CASSLAGNLYNEQFF
CDR3 DNA: TGTGCCAGCAGCTTAGCTGGTAATCTTTACAATGAGCAGTTCTTC

V gene: TRBV14
D gene: TRBD2
CDR3 length: 19
J gene: TRBJ2-2
clone size: NA
CDR3 protein: CASSQSRTSGSLGTGELFF
CDR3 DNA: TGTGCCAGCAGCCAATCAAGGACTAGCGGGAGTTTGGGCACCGGGGAGCTGTTTTTT

V gene: TRBV3-1/TRBV3-2
D gene: TRBD2
CDR3 length: 15
J gene: TRBJ2-5
clone size: NA
CDR3 protein: CASSQGLAEEETQYF
CDR3 DNA: TGTGCCAGCAGCCAGGGACTAGCGGAGGAAGAGACCCAGTACTTC

V gene: TRBV7-3
D gene: NA
CDR3 length: 15
J gene: TRBJ1-1
clone size: NA
CDR3 protein: CASSLGPGRGTEAFF
CDR3 DNA: TGTGCCAGCAGCTTAGGTCCCGGGAGGGGCACTGAAGCTTTCTTT

V gene: TRBV28
D gene: TRBD1
CDR3 length: 14
J gene: TRBJ1-1
clone size: once
CDR3 protein: CASTTDRGNTEAFF
CDR3 DNA: TGTGCCAGCACCACGGACAGGGGGAACACTGAAGCTTTCTTT

V gene: TRBV7-2
D gene: NA
CDR3 length: 12
J gene: TRBJ2-7
clone size: NA
CDR3 protein: CASSPGLNEQYF
CDR3 DNA: TGTGCCAGCAGCCCTGGACTGAACGAGCAGTACTTC

V gene: TRBV27
D gene: TRBD1
CDR3 length: 14
J gene: TRBJ1-2
clone size: NA
CDR3 protein: CASSWTGDNDGYTF
CDR3 DNA: TGTGCCAGCAGTTGGACAGGGGATAATGATGGCTACACCTTC

V gene: TRBV10-2
D gene: NA
CDR3 length: 13
J gene: TRBJ1-2
clone size: NA
CDR3 protein: CASSDWGRYGYTF
CDR3 DNA: TGCGCCAGCAGTGATTGGGGAAGGTATGGCTACACCTTC

V gene: TRBV6-1
D gene: NA
CDR3 length: 15
J gene: TRBJ2-7
clone size: NA
CDR3 protein: CASSDNPGPGYEQYF
CDR3 DNA: TGTGCCAGCAGTGATAACCCAGGGCCGGGGTACGAGCAGTACTTC